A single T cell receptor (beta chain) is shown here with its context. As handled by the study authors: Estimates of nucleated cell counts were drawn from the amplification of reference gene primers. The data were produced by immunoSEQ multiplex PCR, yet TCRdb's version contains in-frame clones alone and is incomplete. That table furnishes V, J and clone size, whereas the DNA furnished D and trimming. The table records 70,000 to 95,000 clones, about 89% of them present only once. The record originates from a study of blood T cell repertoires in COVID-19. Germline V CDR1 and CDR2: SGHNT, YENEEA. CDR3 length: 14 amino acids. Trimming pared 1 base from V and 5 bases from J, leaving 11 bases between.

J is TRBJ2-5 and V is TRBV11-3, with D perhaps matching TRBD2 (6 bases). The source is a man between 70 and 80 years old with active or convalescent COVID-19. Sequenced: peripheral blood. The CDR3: CASSLGYGSETQYF. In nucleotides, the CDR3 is TGTGCCAGCAGCTTAGGGTACGGGAGTGAGACCCAGTACTTC.